Listed below are T cell receptor beta chains from one sample, sequenced in a study of T cells after posttransplantation cyclophosphamide. Profiled with immunoSEQ multiplex PCR; TCRdb holds only in-frame clones, not every one. The sample consists of 5,500 to 9,000 clones, 91% of them appearing once. Source material: CD4+ T cells sorted from blood. These receptors were collected from a woman in her forties or fifties in good health and a related stem cell transplant donor. Each CDR3 is given with its conserved first and last residue. A D gene is named only where the DNA matches it firmly. Clone size is stated in some rows and not others, as once, few, many or a class when expanded.

abundance: once
j_gene: TRBJ1-5
v_gene: TRBV19
d_gene: TRBD1
CDR3aa: CASSTSSGTGRKPQHF
CDR3nt: TGTGCCAGTAGTACATCCTCCGGGACAGGGCGAAAGCCCCAGCATTTT

abundance: -
j_gene: TRBJ2-1
v_gene: TRBV9
d_gene: -
CDR3aa: CASSVEPSYNEQFF
CDR3nt: TGTGCCAGCAGCGTAGAGCCCTCCTACAATGAGCAGTTCTTC

abundance: -
j_gene: TRBJ1-6
v_gene: TRBV5-1
d_gene: -
CDR3aa: CASSPEQGANSPLHF
CDR3nt: TGCGCCAGCAGCCCCGAGCAGGGTGCTAATTCACCCCTCCACTTT

abundance: -
j_gene: TRBJ1-5
v_gene: TRBV6-6
d_gene: -
CDR3aa: CASSSRGQPQHF
CDR3nt: TGTGCCAGCAGTAGCAGGGGTCAGCCCCAGCATTTT

abundance: -
j_gene: TRBJ2-7
v_gene: TRBV2
d_gene: TRBD1
CDR3aa: CASILNRGSYEQYF
CDR3nt: TGTGCCAGCATTCTCAACAGGGGGTCTTACGAGCAGTACTTC

abundance: -
j_gene: TRBJ2-2
v_gene: TRBV10-1
d_gene: -
CDR3aa: CASSGTNTGELFF
CDR3nt: TGCGCCAGCAGCGGGACAAACACCGGGGAGCTGTTTTTT

abundance: -
j_gene: TRBJ1-5
v_gene: TRBV29-1
d_gene: TRBD1
CDR3aa: CSVQQGAFQPQHF
CDR3nt: TGCAGCGTGCAACAGGGGGCCTTTCAGCCCCAGCATTTT

abundance: -
j_gene: TRBJ2-3
v_gene: TRBV7-6
d_gene: TRBD2
CDR3aa: CASSSTGGGGLTDTQYF
CDR3nt: TGTGCCAGCAGCTCAACCGGCGGGGGGGGGTTGACAGATACGCAGTATTTT

abundance: -
j_gene: TRBJ2-7
v_gene: TRBV12-2
d_gene: -
CDR3aa: CASRLEGQGHSYEQYF
CDR3nt: TGTGCAAGTCGCTTAGAGGGACAGGGGCACTCCTACGAGCAGTACTTC

abundance: -
j_gene: TRBJ1-5
v_gene: TRBV2
d_gene: -
CDR3aa: CASSLAGSGQHF
CDR3nt: TGTGCCAGCAGTTTGGCAGGGAGCGGGCAGCATTTT

abundance: few
j_gene: TRBJ1-1
v_gene: TRBV19
d_gene: -
CDR3aa: CASRLNGGLNTEAFF
CDR3nt: TGTGCCAGTAGACTGAACGGGGGATTGAACACTGAAGCTTTCTTT

abundance: -
j_gene: TRBJ2-4
v_gene: TRBV4-2
d_gene: -
CDR3aa: CASSQAAVGKNIQYF
CDR3nt: TGTGCCAGCAGCCAAGCCGCGGTCGGTAAAAACATTCAGTACTTC

abundance: -
j_gene: TRBJ1-1
v_gene: TRBV29-1
d_gene: TRBD1
CDR3aa: CSARQGEYTEAFF
CDR3nt: TGCAGCGCCAGACAGGGGGAATACACTGAAGCTTTCTTT

abundance: -
j_gene: TRBJ2-7
v_gene: TRBV2
d_gene: -
CDR3aa: CASSEHSYEQYF
CDR3nt: TGTGCCAGCAGCGAACACTCCTACGAGCAGTACTTC

abundance: -
j_gene: TRBJ2-7
v_gene: TRBV28
d_gene: TRBD2
CDR3aa: CASSLSPSGTPQYF
CDR3nt: TGTGCCAGCAGTTTATCCCCTAGCGGGACCCCTCAGTACTTC

abundance: -
j_gene: TRBJ1-2
v_gene: TRBV4-1
d_gene: TRBD1
CDR3aa: CASSQGARTGYGYTF
CDR3nt: TGCGCCAGCAGCCAAGGCGCCAGGACAGGGTATGGCTACACCTTC

abundance: -
j_gene: TRBJ1-6
v_gene: TRBV21-1
d_gene: -
CDR3aa: CASSKVWGRTGSGSPLHF
CDR3nt: TGTGCCAGCAGCAAAGTGTGGGGAAGGACAGGCTCTGGTTCACCCCTCCACTTT

abundance: -
j_gene: TRBJ1-2
v_gene: TRBV29-1
d_gene: -
CDR3aa: CSVDEGNYGYTF
CDR3nt: TGCAGCGTTGATGAGGGAAACTATGGCTACACCTTC

abundance: -
j_gene: TRBJ2-5
v_gene: TRBV10-3
d_gene: TRBD2
CDR3aa: CAISGAGGTAETQYF
CDR3nt: TGTGCCATCAGTGGAGCGGGGGGGACGGCGGAGACCCAGTACTTC

abundance: -
j_gene: TRBJ1-5
v_gene: TRBV7-9
d_gene: -
CDR3aa: CASSILGQNQPQHF
CDR3nt: TGTGCCAGCAGCATCCTGGGCCAAAATCAGCCCCAGCATTTT

abundance: few
j_gene: TRBJ2-3
v_gene: TRBV19
d_gene: -
CDR3aa: CASSRTGEMGDTQYF
CDR3nt: TGTGCCAGTAGTCGGACGGGAGAAATGGGAGATACGCAGTATTTT

abundance: -
j_gene: TRBJ1-1
v_gene: TRBV6-5
d_gene: TRBD1
CDR3aa: CASSRQGGYTEAFF
CDR3nt: TGTGCCAGCAGCAGACAGGGGGGGTACACTGAAGCTTTCTTT

abundance: -
j_gene: TRBJ1-6
v_gene: TRBV6-1
d_gene: -
CDR3aa: CASSEDEAGSYNSPLHF
CDR3nt: TGTGCCAGCAGTGAGGACGAAGCGGGTTCCTATAATTCACCCCTCCACTTT

abundance: -
j_gene: TRBJ2-3
v_gene: TRBV4-1
d_gene: TRBD1
CDR3aa: CASSQDPGQGPDTQYF
CDR3nt: TGCGCCAGCAGCCAAGATCCGGGACAGGGGCCAGATACGCAGTATTTT

abundance: -
j_gene: TRBJ1-1
v_gene: TRBV30
d_gene: -
CDR3aa: CAWSDQWEAQNTEAFF
CDR3nt: TGTGCCTGGAGTGATCAGTGGGAGGCGCAGAACACTGAAGCTTTCTTT

abundance: -
j_gene: TRBJ2-7
v_gene: TRBV6-1
d_gene: TRBD2
CDR3aa: CALADFYEQYF
CDR3nt: TGTGCTCTAGCGGACTTCTACGAGCAGTACTTC

abundance: -
j_gene: TRBJ1-5
v_gene: TRBV15
d_gene: TRBD1
CDR3aa: CATSRGVTGAQPQHF
CDR3nt: TGTGCCACCAGCAGAGGGGTCACAGGGGCCCAGCCCCAGCATTTT

abundance: -
j_gene: TRBJ2-2
v_gene: TRBV10-2
d_gene: -
CDR3aa: CASSEFQWGSVNTGELFF
CDR3nt: TGCGCCAGCAGTGAGTTTCAGTGGGGTAGCGTTAACACCGGGGAGCTGTTTTTT

abundance: -
j_gene: TRBJ1-2
v_gene: TRBV29-1
d_gene: TRBD1
CDR3aa: CSVDRIFTNYGYTF
CDR3nt: TGCAGCGTGGACAGGATTTTTACTAACTATGGCTACACCTTC

abundance: -
j_gene: TRBJ1-6
v_gene: TRBV6-6
d_gene: TRBD1
CDR3aa: CASSYSGQGDGSPLHF
CDR3nt: TGTGCCAGCAGTTACTCCGGACAGGGGGACGGTTCACCCCTCCACTTT

abundance: -
j_gene: TRBJ1-4
v_gene: TRBV5-1
d_gene: TRBD1
CDR3aa: CASSFGQGDEKLFF
CDR3nt: TGCGCCAGCAGCTTCGGACAGGGCGATGAAAAACTGTTTTTT

abundance: -
j_gene: TRBJ1-5
v_gene: TRBV28
d_gene: TRBD1
CDR3aa: CAARDRDNQPQHF
CDR3nt: TGTGCCGCCCGGGACAGGGACAATCAGCCCCAGCATTTT

abundance: large
j_gene: TRBJ2-3
v_gene: TRBV5-1
d_gene: TRBD2
CDR3aa: CASMSGGASTDTQYF
CDR3nt: TGCGCCAGCATGAGCGGGGGGGCTAGCACAGATACGCAGTATTTT

abundance: -
j_gene: TRBJ2-1
v_gene: TRBV27
d_gene: TRBD2
CDR3aa: CASSLRLAGDSYNEQFF
CDR3nt: TGTGCCAGCAGTTTACGACTAGCGGGAGACTCCTACAATGAGCAGTTCTTC

abundance: -
j_gene: TRBJ2-2
v_gene: TRBV9
d_gene: -
CDR3aa: CASSAGQTNTGELFF
CDR3nt: TGTGCCAGCAGCGCCGGACAGACCAACACCGGGGAGCTGTTTTTT

abundance: -
j_gene: TRBJ2-7
v_gene: TRBV14
d_gene: -
CDR3aa: CASSQVRTEGKYF
CDR3nt: TGTGCCAGCAGCCAAGTTAGGACGGAGGGCAAGTACTTC

abundance: once
j_gene: TRBJ2-1
v_gene: TRBV7-3
d_gene: -
CDR3aa: CASSLDGGEQFF
CDR3nt: TGTGCCAGCAGCTTAGACGGCGGGGAGCAGTTCTTC

abundance: -
j_gene: TRBJ1-4
v_gene: TRBV7-9
d_gene: -
CDR3aa: CASSSPPGVEKLFF
CDR3nt: TGTGCCAGCAGCTCCCCGCCGGGGGTTGAAAAACTGTTTTTT

abundance: -
j_gene: TRBJ2-5
v_gene: TRBV7-3
d_gene: -
CDR3aa: CASSQGPTQYF
CDR3nt: TGTGCCAGCAGCCAGGGTCCGACCCAGTACTTC

abundance: -
j_gene: TRBJ2-7
v_gene: TRBV9
d_gene: TRBD2
CDR3aa: CASSVAPSGYEQYF
CDR3nt: TGTGCCAGCAGCGTAGCGCCTAGCGGTTACGAGCAGTACTTC

abundance: -
j_gene: TRBJ2-4
v_gene: TRBV5-4
d_gene: -
CDR3aa: CASSLPQGDIQYF
CDR3nt: TGTGCCAGCAGCTTGCCACAGGGAGACATTCAGTACTTC

abundance: -
j_gene: TRBJ2-2
v_gene: TRBV11-3
d_gene: -
CDR3aa: CASSFIANTGELFF
CDR3nt: TGTGCCAGCAGCTTTATAGCGAACACCGGGGAGCTGTTTTTT

abundance: -
j_gene: TRBJ1-1
v_gene: TRBV7-2
d_gene: -
CDR3aa: CASSFGGGSNTEAFF
CDR3nt: TGTGCCAGCAGCTTCGGGGGGGGGTCGAACACTGAAGCTTTCTTT

abundance: -
j_gene: TRBJ1-6
v_gene: TRBV6-1
d_gene: -
CDR3aa: CASSETSGGWASPLHF
CDR3nt: TGTGCCAGCAGTGAAACGTCGGGGGGGTGGGCTTCACCCCTCCACTTT

abundance: -
j_gene: TRBJ2-3
v_gene: TRBV28
d_gene: TRBD1
CDR3aa: CASRRGQEATDTQYF
CDR3nt: TGTGCCAGCAGAAGGGGACAGGAGGCCACAGATACGCAGTATTTT